This T cell receptor beta chain was sequenced in a study of T-cell memory formation after mild COVID-19. Via MiXCR, TCRdb re-called the 5' RACE reads, giving one row per CDR3 protein. The sample records 350,000 to 500,000 distinct CDR3 sequences, 20% being singletons. Germline-derived CDR1 and CDR2 are SGHVS and FNYEAQ. V lost 1 base and J lost 8; bases outside the gene matches: 13. The CDR3 loop spans 17 amino acids. This clonotype has just a few counts. This chain links TRBV7-6 with TRBJ1-4; 7 bases agree with TRBD1. The sequencing sample was made of PBMCs or a T cell subset sorted from them (not recorded which). The sequence was collected from an adult woman who had mild COVID-19 (a few samples of this study predate the infection). Cell type and time point are not known. In DNA form, the CDR3 reads TGTGCCAGCAGCTTAGGAAACTGGCAGGGGGGAGAAGAAAAACTGTTTTTT. Translated: CASSLGNWQGGEEKLFF.